Listed below are T cell receptor beta chains from one sample, sequenced in a study of PD-1 blockade in classical Hodgkin lymphoma. TCRdb's copy holds only in-frame clones and misses some; the assay was immunoSEQ multiplex PCR. The sample consists of roughly 62,000 clones, about 91% of them appearing once. This sample comprised peripheral blood mononuclear cells (PBMCs), obtained at baseline. The source of these receptors is a human donor with classical Hodgkin lymphoma. The CDR3 runs from the conserved cysteine through the conserved F or W. A D gene is named only where the DNA matches it firmly. Where a row states a size, it is once, few, many or the class of an expanded clone; other rows omit it.

v_gene	j_gene	abundance	d_gene	CDR3aa	CDR3nt
TRBV7-2	TRBJ1-2	NA	NA	CASSLAQGPIGDGYTF	TGTGCCAGCAGCTTAGCGCAAGGGCCGATCGGGGATGGCTACACCTTC
TRBV29-1	TRBJ1-1	NA	NA	CSVGPGAWTEAFF	TGCAGCGTGGGACCGGGGGCATGGACTGAAGCTTTCTTT
TRBV27	TRBJ1-5	NA	NA	CASSLRGGGNQPQHF	TGTGCCAGCAGTTTACGAGGAGGTGGCAATCAGCCCCAGCATTTT
TRBV6-1	TRBJ2-5	once	NA	CASSERALQETQYF	TGTGCCAGCAGTGAAAGGGCTTTACAAGAGACCCAGTACTTC
TRBV2	TRBJ2-6	NA	NA	CASRDSSGANVLTF	TGTGCCAGCAGAGATAGCTCTGGGGCCAACGTCCTGACTTTC
TRBV20-1	TRBJ2-5	NA	NA	CSARLPGTQYF	TGCAGTGCTAGGCTCCCGGGGACCCAGTACTTC
TRBV28	TRBJ1-2	NA	TRBD1	CASSLSTGVGYGYTF	TGTGCCAGCAGTTTATCAACAGGGGTAGGCTATGGCTACACCTTC
TRBV5-6	TRBJ2-7	once	NA	CASSLRGSPYEQYF	TGTGCCAGCAGCTTGAGAGGATCCCCCTACGAGCAGTACTTC
TRBV6-1	TRBJ2-1	few	TRBD2	CASSEFGTSGYNEQFF	TGTGCCAGCAGTGAATTTGGGACTAGCGGCTACAATGAGCAGTTCTTC
TRBV6-6	TRBJ2-1	once	NA	CASSYSETGYNEQFF	TGTGCCAGCAGTTACTCGGAGACGGGGTACAATGAGCAGTTCTTC
TRBV6-5	TRBJ1-2	NA	TRBD1	CASTGTGGRNYGYTF	TGTGCCAGCACCGGGACAGGGGGCCGTAACTATGGCTACACCTTC
TRBV30	TRBJ2-7	once	NA	CAWRDTEYEQYF	TGTGCCTGGAGAGATACAGAGTACGAGCAGTACTTC
TRBV7-6	TRBJ2-7	NA	NA	CASSFFRGDPYEQYF	TGTGCCAGCAGCTTTTTCAGGGGGGATCCGTACGAGCAGTACTTC
TRBV16	TRBJ2-3	NA	TRBD1	CASSLGQVVGTSTDTQYF	TGTGCCAGCAGCCTTGGACAGGTAGTCGGCACTAGCACAGATACGCAGTATTTT
TRBV5-6	TRBJ2-7	NA	NA	CASSLGQPEQYF	TGTGCCAGCAGCTTGGGGCAGCCCGAGCAGTACTTC
TRBV10-3	TRBJ2-5	NA	NA	CAISESGRGALGETQYF	TGTGCCATCAGTGAGTCGGGGCGCGGGGCCTTGGGAGAGACCCAGTACTTC
TRBV28	TRBJ1-3	NA	NA	CASRAYGGNTIYF	TGTGCCAGCAGAGCCTATGGAGGAAACACCATATATTTT
TRBV15	TRBJ1-5	NA	TRBD1	CATSRGRGQADQPQHF	TGTGCCACCAGCAGAGGCAGGGGGCAGGCGGATCAGCCCCAGCATTTT
TRBV7-2	TRBJ1-5	NA	TRBD1	CASSLSTGTNQPQHF	TGTGCCAGCAGCTTATCGACAGGGACGAATCAGCCCCAGCATTTT
TRBV11-2	TRBJ1-1	NA	NA	CASSLHDTEAFF	TGTGCCAGCAGCTTACACGACACTGAAGCTTTCTTT
TRBV6-5	TRBJ1-1	NA	NA	CAIYPLGGTEAFF	TGTGCCATCTACCCGCTGGGGGGGACTGAAGCTTTCTTT
TRBV15	TRBJ2-1	once	TRBD2	CATSNLGGGGANEQFF	TGTGCCACCAGCAATCTTGGGGGCGGGGGGGCTAATGAGCAGTTCTTC
TRBV7-8	TRBJ2-7	NA	NA	CASSHSDRGSYEQYF	TGTGCCAGCAGCCACTCCGATCGGGGCTCCTACGAGCAGTACTTC
TRBV10-3	TRBJ2-5	NA	TRBD2	CAISEGLAPQETQYF	TGTGCCATCAGTGAGGGACTAGCGCCACAAGAGACCCAGTACTTC
TRBV7-9	TRBJ2-7	NA	TRBD2	CASSSRLAEIYEQYF	TGTGCCAGCAGCTCTCGACTAGCGGAAATCTACGAGCAGTACTTC
TRBV21-1	TRBJ1-1	few	NA	CASSKRGETPLAFF	TGTGCCAGCAGCAAACGTGGGGAGACTCCTCTAGCTTTCTTT
TRBV5-6	TRBJ1-2	NA	NA	CASSLGGGAFYGYTF	TGTGCCAGCAGCTTGGGCGGGGGCGCTTTCTATGGCTACACCTTC
TRBV5-6	TRBJ2-7	NA	NA	CASSLEGAGVEQYF	TGTGCCAGCAGCTTAGAAGGGGCCGGGGTCGAGCAGTACTTC
TRBV19	TRBJ1-5	NA	NA	CASSPLNSRNQPQHF	TGTGCCAGTAGCCCCCTCAACAGCCGCAATCAGCCCCAGCATTTT
TRBV7-9	TRBJ2-3	NA	NA	CASSLVGGRTDTQYF	TGTGCCAGCAGCTTAGTTGGGGGGCGGACAGATACGCAGTATTTT
TRBV12-5	TRBJ1-6	once	NA	CASGTNSSSYNSPLHF	TGTGCTAGTGGTACCAACTCAAGCTCCTATAATTCACCCCTCCACTTT
TRBV5-1	TRBJ1-1	NA	NA	CASSLWDMNTEAFF	TGCGCCAGCAGCTTATGGGACATGAACACTGAAGCTTTCTTT
TRBV7-9	TRBJ2-7	NA	NA	CASSLLATTYEQYF	TGTGCCAGCAGCCTACTAGCCACGACCTACGAGCAGTACTTC
TRBV5-1	TRBJ1-2	NA	NA	CASSSVTAYGYTF	TGCGCCAGCAGTTCCGTGACAGCCTATGGCTACACCTTC
TRBV9	TRBJ1-5	NA	NA	CASSVGAGVQPQHF	TGTGCCAGCAGCGTAGGGGCAGGGGTTCAGCCCCAGCATTTT
TRBV25-1	TRBJ1-3	NA	NA	CASGRDFGSGNTIYF	TGTGCCAGCGGGAGGGACTTCGGCTCTGGAAACACCATATATTTT
TRBV5-1	TRBJ1-2	NA	TRBD1	CASSEGQGLGYTF	TGCGCCAGCAGCGAGGGACAGGGTTTGGGCTACACCTTC
TRBV5-6	TRBJ1-4	NA	TRBD1	CASSGPRAGTGLNEKLFF	TGTGCCAGCAGCGGGCCGCGCGCGGGGACAGGGTTAAATGAAAAACTGTTTTTT
TRBV6-6	TRBJ2-5	NA	TRBD1	CASSDRGPVGETQYF	TGTGCCAGCAGCGACAGGGGGCCGGTCGGGGAGACCCAGTACTTC
TRBV5-1	TRBJ2-7	NA	NA	CASSLGPFSYEQYF	TGCGCCAGCAGCTTGGGACCGTTCTCCTACGAGCAGTACTTC
TRBV6-1	TRBJ2-7	NA	NA	CASSGYRSFYEQYF	TGTGCCAGCAGTGGCTATCGATCCTTTTACGAGCAGTACTTC
TRBV9	TRBJ2-2	NA	NA	CASSEYRANTGELFF	TGTGCCAGCAGCGAGTACAGGGCGAACACCGGGGAGCTGTTTTTT
TRBV7-9	TRBJ2-3	NA	TRBD2	CASSLGASGGFRTDTQYF	TGTGCCAGCAGCTTAGGGGCTAGCGGGGGATTTCGGACAGATACGCAGTATTTT
TRBV30	TRBJ1-3	NA	NA	CAWRFQGGNTIYF	TGTGCCTGGCGTTTTCAGGGAGGAAACACCATATATTTT
TRBV18	TRBJ2-7	NA	NA	CASSPQGRYEQYF	TGTGCCAGCTCACCGCAGGGGCGCTACGAGCAGTACTTC
TRBV11-1	TRBJ2-5	NA	NA	CASSPQGSGTQYF	TGTGCCAGCAGCCCGCAGGGGTCGGGGACCCAGTACTTC
TRBV10-3	TRBJ1-2	NA	NA	CAISQTGDYGYTF	TGTGCCATCAGCCAGACAGGCGACTATGGCTACACCTTC
TRBV25-1	TRBJ2-7	NA	TRBD1	CASSDRGNYEQYF	TGTGCCAGCAGTGACAGGGGGAATTACGAGCAGTACTTC
TRBV5-1	TRBJ2-3	NA	TRBD2	CASSLLAGASTDTQYF	TGCGCCAGCAGCTTACTAGCGGGGGCGTCCACAGATACGCAGTATTTT
TRBV2	TRBJ1-3	NA	NA	CASSVNAGGSGNTIYF	TGTGCCAGCAGTGTGAACGCCGGGGGCTCTGGAAACACCATATATTTT
TRBV6-1	TRBJ1-1	NA	TRBD1	CASSSTGGTEAFF	TGTGCCAGCAGTTCGACAGGGGGCACTGAAGCTTTCTTT
TRBV7-2	TRBJ1-1	NA	NA	CASSSRGGDTEAFF	TGTGCCAGCAGCTCCCGCGGGGGGGACACTGAAGCTTTCTTT